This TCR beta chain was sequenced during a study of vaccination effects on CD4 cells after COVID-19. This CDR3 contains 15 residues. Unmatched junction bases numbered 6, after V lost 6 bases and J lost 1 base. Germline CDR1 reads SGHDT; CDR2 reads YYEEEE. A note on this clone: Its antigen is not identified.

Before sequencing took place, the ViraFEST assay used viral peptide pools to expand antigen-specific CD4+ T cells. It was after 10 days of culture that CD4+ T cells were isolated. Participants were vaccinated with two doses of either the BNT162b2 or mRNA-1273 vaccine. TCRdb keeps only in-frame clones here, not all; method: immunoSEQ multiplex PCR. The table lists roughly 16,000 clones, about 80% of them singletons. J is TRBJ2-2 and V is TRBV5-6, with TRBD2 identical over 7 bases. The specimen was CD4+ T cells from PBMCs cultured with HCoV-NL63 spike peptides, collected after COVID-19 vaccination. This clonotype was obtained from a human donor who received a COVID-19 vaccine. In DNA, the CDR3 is TGTGCCAGCATCCACGGCGGGGGGAACACCGGGGAGCTGTTTTTT. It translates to CASIHGGGNTGELFF. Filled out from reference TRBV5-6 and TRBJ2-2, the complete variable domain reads DAGVTQSPTHLIKTRGQQVTLRCSPKSGHDTVSWYQQALGQGPQFIFQYYEEEERQRGNFPDRFSGHQFPNYSSELNVNALLLGDSALYLCASIHGGGNTGELFFGEGSRLTVL.